This T cell receptor beta chain appears in the sequencing data of a study of CD8 T cells in ankylosing spondylitis. General study findings and limits: Typical of ankylosing spondylitis blood, it appeared, was a TCR beta motif of several highly homologous variants. Before this, some motif variants had been reported in reactive arthritis synovial fluid and blood.

Each TCR beta library was made by quantitative 5'-RACE that incorporated molecular barcodes. TCRdb analysed the 5' RACE reads with MiXCR anew, one entry per CDR3 protein. The table lists roughly 490,000 distinct CDR3 sequences, roughly 5.3% of them singletons, with around 3.4% in the top ten. Germline V CDR1 and CDR2: SGHTA, FQGNSA. The CDR3 runs to 12 residues. This clonotype has at least ten counts. Its cognate antigen is unknown. An end of the junction differs from the germline gene, which may be a read error. The genes are TRBV7-2 and TRBJ2-1; weak D call: TRBD2 (5 bases). Sequenced material: blood, either unsorted or a sorted T cell fraction (not recorded which). The clonotype was recovered from a male donor with ankylosing spondylitis. The CDR3 is CASSLETTTGIF. CDR3 in DNA: TGTGCCAGCAGCTTAGAAACTACCACGGGGATCTTC.